This T cell receptor (beta chain) was found in a study of identical twins. TCRdb recomputed calls from the 5' RACE reads with MiXCR, one row per CDR3 protein. Among approximately 700,000 distinct CDR3 sequences listed, 5.5% to 6.5% were seen once. Germline V lookup: CDR1 MNHEY, CDR2 SMNVEV (reference sequence). V was pared by 1 base and J by 4 bases, with 14 bases between. This CDR3 region has 17 residues. Sequenced input: naive T cells sorted from blood. This TCR was sampled from a man aged 18 to 30 in good health. V usage is TRBV27 and J usage is TRBJ1-6, with D unclear. The CDR3 sequence: CASSLLGFEAYNSPLHF. The CDR3 DNA reads TGTGCCAGCAGTTTATTAGGGTTTGAGGCTTATAATTCACCCCTCCACTTT.